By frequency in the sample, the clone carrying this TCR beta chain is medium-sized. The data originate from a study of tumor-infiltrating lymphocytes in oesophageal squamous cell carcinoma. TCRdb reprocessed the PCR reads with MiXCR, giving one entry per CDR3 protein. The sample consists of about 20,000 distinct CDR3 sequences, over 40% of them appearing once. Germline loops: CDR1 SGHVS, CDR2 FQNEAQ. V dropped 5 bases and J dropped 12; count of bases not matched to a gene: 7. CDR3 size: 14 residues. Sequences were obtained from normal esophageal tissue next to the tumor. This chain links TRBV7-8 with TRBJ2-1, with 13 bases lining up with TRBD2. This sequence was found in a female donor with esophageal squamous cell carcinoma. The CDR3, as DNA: TGTGCCAGCAGCCAAACTAGCGGGAGGGCCGGGCAGTTCTTC. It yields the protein CASSQTSGRAGQFF.